Sequencing of this T cell receptor (beta chain) was carried out in a study of T cell responses to AZD1222 COVID-19 vaccine. Study conclusions and caveats: Possibly, clonal diversity was underestimated; donors were largely white British and included more females. As reported, nearly half of all spike-specific TCRs target variant regions that are unmutated.

On this clone: The antigen remains unidentified.

The repertoire was sequenced with immunoSEQ multiplex PCR; TCRdb's copy has only in-frame clones and lacks some. Found here are roughly 130,000 clones, over 75% of them singletons; the top ten hold 7.6%. The source of this sequence is an adult in good health. The sample was peripheral blood, taken on day 0 of AZD1222 vaccination.

In DNA form, the CDR3 reads TGTGCCAGCAGCAAAGGGACTAGCGGATCCTACGAGCAGTACTTC. This translates into CASSKGTSGSYEQYF. The chain carries TRBV21-1 and TRBJ2-7; the table's TRBD2 call for D was not verified on the DNA. TRBV21-1 corresponds to a pseudogene. The CDR3 loop spans 15 amino acids.